The sequence of this T cell receptor beta chain was determined in a study of PD-1 blockade in classical Hodgkin lymphoma. For this clone: Antigen: not known.

Clones were read by immunoSEQ multiplex PCR, and TCRdb kept only the in-frame ones, dropping some. Among 30,000 to 35,000 clones listed, 84% were seen once. Study-level points and caveats: Newly diagnosed patients reportedly trailed healthy donors in baseline TCR diversity. By C4D1, CD4+ diversity increased significantly, especially in complete responders. The causes of the repertoire differences, possibly disease activity or prior therapy, remain undefined.

The time point is: cycle 4 day 1 (C4D1), after 5 to 7 weeks of nivolumab. Every patient was affected by relapse after autologous stem cell transplantation, while exposure to brentuximab vedotin was not uniform. Investigators isolated CD4+ T cells from thawed PBMCs through magnetic negative selection. Patients' outcomes at their best amounted to complete response, partial response or progressive disease. Germline values: CDR1 GTSNPN, CDR2 SVGIG (reference sequence). Trimming cost V 0 bases and J 0 bases, with 11 bases left between them. The CDR3 runs 16 residues. The sequence was obtained from a human donor with classical Hodgkin lymphoma. The V call is TRBV30, the J call TRBJ2-2; D not certain. The sequencing used CD4+ T cells from blood, collected before the fourth cycle of nivolumab. DNA for the CDR3: TGTGCCTGGAGTGTAAGCACTTTTTCGAACACCGGGGAGCTGTTTTTT. It is translated as CAWSVSTFSNTGELFF.